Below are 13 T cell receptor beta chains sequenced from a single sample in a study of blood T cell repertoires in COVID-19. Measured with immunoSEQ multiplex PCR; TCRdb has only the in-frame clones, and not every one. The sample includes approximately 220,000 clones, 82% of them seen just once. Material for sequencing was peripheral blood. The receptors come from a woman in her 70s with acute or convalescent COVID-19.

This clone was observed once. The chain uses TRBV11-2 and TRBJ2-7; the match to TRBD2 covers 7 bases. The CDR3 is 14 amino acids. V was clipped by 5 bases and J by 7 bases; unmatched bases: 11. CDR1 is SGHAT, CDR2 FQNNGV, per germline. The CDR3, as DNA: TGTGCCAGCAGCACAATGACTAGCTTTCGGGAGCAGTACTTC. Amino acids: CASSTMTSFREQYF.

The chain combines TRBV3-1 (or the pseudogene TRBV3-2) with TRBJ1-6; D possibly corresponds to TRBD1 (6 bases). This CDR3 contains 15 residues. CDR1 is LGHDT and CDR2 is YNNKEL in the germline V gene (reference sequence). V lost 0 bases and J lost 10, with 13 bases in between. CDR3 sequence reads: CASSQDNRARSPLHF. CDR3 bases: TGTGCCAGCAGCCAAGATAACAGGGCTAGGTCACCCCTCCACTTT.

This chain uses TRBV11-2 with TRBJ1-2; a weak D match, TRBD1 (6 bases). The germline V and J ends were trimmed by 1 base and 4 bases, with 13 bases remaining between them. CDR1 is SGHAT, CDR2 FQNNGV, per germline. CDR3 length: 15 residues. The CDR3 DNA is TGTGCCAGCAGCTTAGTCAGGGGCGCTTTCTATGGCTACACCTTC. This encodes CASSLVRGAFYGYTF.

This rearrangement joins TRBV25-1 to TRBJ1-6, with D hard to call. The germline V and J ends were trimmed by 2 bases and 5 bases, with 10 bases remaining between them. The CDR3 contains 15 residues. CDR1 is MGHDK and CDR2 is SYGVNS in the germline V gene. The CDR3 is CASSEDMWDNSPLHF. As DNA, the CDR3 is TGTGCCAGCAGTGAAGACATGTGGGATAATTCACCCCTCCACTTT. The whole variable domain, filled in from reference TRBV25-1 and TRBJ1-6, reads EADIYQTPRYLVIGTGKKITLECSQTMGHDKMYWYQQDPGMELHLIHYSYGVNSTEKGDLSSESTVSRIRTEHFPLTLESARPSHTSQYLCASSEDMWDNSPLHFGNGTRLTVT.

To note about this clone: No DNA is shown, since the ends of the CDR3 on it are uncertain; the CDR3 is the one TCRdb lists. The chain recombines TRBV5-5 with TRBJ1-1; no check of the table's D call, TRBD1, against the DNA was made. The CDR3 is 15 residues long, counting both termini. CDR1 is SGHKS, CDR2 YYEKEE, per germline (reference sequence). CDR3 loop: CASGWGQGNSGKDFF.

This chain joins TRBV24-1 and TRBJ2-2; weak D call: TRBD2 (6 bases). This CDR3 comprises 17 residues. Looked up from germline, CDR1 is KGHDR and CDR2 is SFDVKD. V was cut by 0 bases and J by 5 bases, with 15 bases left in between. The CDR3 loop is CATSDLGRGMGTGELFF. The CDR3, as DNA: TGTGCCACCAGTGATTTGGGTCGGGGGATGGGGACCGGGGAGCTGTTTTTT.

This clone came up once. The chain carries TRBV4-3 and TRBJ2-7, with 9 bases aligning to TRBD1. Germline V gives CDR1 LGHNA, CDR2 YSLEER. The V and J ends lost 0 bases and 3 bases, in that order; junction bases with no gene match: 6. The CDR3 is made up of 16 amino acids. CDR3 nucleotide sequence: TGCGCCAGCAGCCAAGAATTGGGACAGGGAGACTACGAGCAGTACTTC. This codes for CASSQELGQGDYEQYF.

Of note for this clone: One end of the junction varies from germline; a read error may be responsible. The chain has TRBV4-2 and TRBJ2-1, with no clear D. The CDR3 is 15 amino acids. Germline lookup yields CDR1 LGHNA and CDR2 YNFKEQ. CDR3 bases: TGTGCCAGCAGCCAAGAAGGAGCTTACTACGATGAGCAGTTCTTC. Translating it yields CASSQEGAYYDEQFF.

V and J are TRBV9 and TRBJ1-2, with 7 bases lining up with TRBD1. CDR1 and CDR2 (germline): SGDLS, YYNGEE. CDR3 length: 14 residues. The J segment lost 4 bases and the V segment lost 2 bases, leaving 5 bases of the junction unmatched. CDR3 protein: CASSVREGAYGYTF. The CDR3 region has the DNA TGTGCCAGCAGCGTCCGCGAGGGGGCCTATGGCTACACCTTC.

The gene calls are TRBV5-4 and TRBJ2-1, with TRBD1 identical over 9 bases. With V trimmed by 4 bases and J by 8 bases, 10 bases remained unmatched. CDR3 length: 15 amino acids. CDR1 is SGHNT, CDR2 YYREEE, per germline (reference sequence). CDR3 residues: CASSTLLQGADEQFF. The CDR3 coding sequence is TGTGCCAGCAGCACACTGCTACAGGGGGCGGATGAGCAGTTCTTC.

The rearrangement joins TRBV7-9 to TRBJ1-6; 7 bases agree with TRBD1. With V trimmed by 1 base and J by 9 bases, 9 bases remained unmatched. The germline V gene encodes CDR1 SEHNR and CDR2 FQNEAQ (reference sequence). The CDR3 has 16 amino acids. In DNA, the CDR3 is TGTGCCAGCAGCTTAGGGGGGCCAGGGGGAGGTTCACCCCTCCACTTT. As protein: CASSLGGPGGGSPLHF.

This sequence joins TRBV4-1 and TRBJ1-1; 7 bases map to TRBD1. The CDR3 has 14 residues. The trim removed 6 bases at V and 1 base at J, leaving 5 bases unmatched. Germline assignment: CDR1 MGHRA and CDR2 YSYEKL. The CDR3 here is CASSHRDRNTEAFF. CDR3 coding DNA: TGCGCCAGCAGTCACCGGGACAGGAACACTGAAGCTTTCTTT.

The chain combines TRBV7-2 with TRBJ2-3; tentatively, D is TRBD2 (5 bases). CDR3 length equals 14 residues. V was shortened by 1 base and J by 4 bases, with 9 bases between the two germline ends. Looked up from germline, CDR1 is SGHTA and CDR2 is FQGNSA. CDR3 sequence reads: CASSLGGNPDTQYF. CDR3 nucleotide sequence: TGTGCCAGCAGCTTAGGAGGGAACCCAGATACGCAGTATTTT. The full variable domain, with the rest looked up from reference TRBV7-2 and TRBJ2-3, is GAGVSQSPSNKVTEKGKDVELRCDPISGHTALYWYRQSLGQGLEFLIYFQGNSAPDKSGLPSDRFSAERTGGSVSTLTIQRTQQEDSAVYLCASSLGGNPDTQYFGPGTRLTVL.